The 24 T cell receptor beta chains reported below all come from one sample, sequenced in a study of follicular helper T cells after annual influenza vaccination (dated by TCRdb to about 2017). The receptor library was made with the immunoSEQ multiplex PCR assay. Held by TCRdb, this immuneACCESS table contains in-frame sequences only and omits some clones. Under half of the omission traces to an unresolved V gene where checked; the cause of the rest is unknown. Counted in this sample were about 9,900 clones; around 81% of them appeared once. The ten largest make up 0.5% to 0.75% of the sample. What this sample's time point label stands for: 2013-2014 season, 7 days after vaccination. Sample: CXCR5- memory CD4+ T cells sorted from blood, taken 7 days after influenza vaccination. What this sample's cell subset or site label stands for: CXCR5- memory CD4 T cells. The receptors derive from an adult who received the influenza vaccine.

The chain carries TRBV6-1 and TRBJ1-2; a possible D gene is TRBD1 (5 bases). Germline CDR1 is MNHNS and CDR2 is SASEGT. CDR3 size: 15 residues. The ends were cut back, 8 bases at V and 1 base at J, with 17 bases in the middle. CDR3 DNA sequence: TGTGCCAGCCCCCAATGGGGGGGGGATAACTATGGCTACACCTTC. Residues: CASPQWGGDNYGYTF.

V usage is TRBV5-1 and J usage is TRBJ2-2; a possible D gene is TRBD2 (7 bases). The CDR3 spans 15 residues. Trimming took off 0 bases at V and 7 bases at J, with 13 bases between the two ends. Germline loops: CDR1 SGHRS, CDR2 YFSETQ. For the CDR3, the DNA is TGCGCCAGCAGCTTGGATACGGGGGGCGGCGGGGAGCTGTTTTTT. Protein: CASSLDTGGGGELFF.

The chain combines TRBV7-2 with TRBJ2-1; 14 bases map to TRBD2. From germline, CDR1 is SGHTA and CDR2 FQGNSA. CDR3 length: 18 residues. The V segment lost 6 bases and the J segment 7 bases; nucleotides outside the gene matches: 14. CDR3 DNA: TGTGCCAGCAGTCCGCGGTCGACTAGCGGGGGGGCTACGAATGAGCAGTTCTTC. Translated: CASSPRSTSGGATNEQFF. The full variable domain, its missing parts supplied by reference TRBV7-2 and TRBJ2-1, is GAGVSQSPSNKVTEKGKDVELRCDPISGHTALYWYRQSLGQGLEFLIYFQGNSAPDKSGLPSDRFSAERTGGSVSTLTIQRTQQEDSAVYLCASSPRSTSGGATNEQFFGPGTRLTVL.

The rearrangement uses TRBV18 and TRBJ1-5, with a tentative D call TRBD1 (6 bases). Germline-derived CDR1 and CDR2 are KGHSH and LQKENI. The CDR3 consists of 14 residues. V lost 4 bases and J lost 6, with 13 bases in between. The CDR3 protein is CASSRVQGPQPQHF. CDR3 sequence (DNA): TGTGCCAGCTCACGGGTCCAGGGGCCTCAGCCCCAGCATTTT.

The chain couples TRBV30 to TRBJ1-5; 7 bases are shared with TRBD1. The CDR3 consists of 13 residues. In germline, CDR1 is GTSNPN, CDR2 SVGIG (reference sequence). The V gene end was trimmed by 5 bases and the J gene end by 3 bases; junction bases not matched to a gene: 4. CDR3 amino acids: CAWAGGNNQPQHF. As DNA, the CDR3 is TGTGCCTGGGCAGGGGGGAACAATCAGCCCCAGCATTTT.

The chain joins TRBV28 to TRBJ2-4; weak D call: TRBD1 (5 bases). CDR1 MDHEN and CDR2 SYDVKM come from the germline V gene. Trimming pared 8 bases from V and 8 bases from J, leaving 22 bases between. This CDR3 contains 15 residues. The CDR3 DNA follows: TGTGCCAGCCGAGCAGGGAAGGGTCTGGGTGACATTCAGTACTTC. Translation: CASRAGKGLGDIQYF. The whole variable domain, remainder taken from reference TRBV28 and TRBJ2-4, is DVKVTQSSRYLVKRTGEKVFLECVQDMDHENMFWYRQDPGLGLRLIYFSYDVKMKEKGDIPEGYSVSREKKERFSLILESASTNQTSMYLCASRAGKGLGDIQYFGAGTRLSVL.

J is TRBJ1-4 and V is TRBV11-2; maybe TRBD1 (5 bases). Germline V CDR1 and CDR2: SGHAT, FQNNGV. The CDR3 is 17 residues long. Between the trimmed V and J ends, which lost 4 bases and 0 bases, there was a span of 15 bases. The CDR3 spells CASSWKRGETTNEKLFF. As DNA, the CDR3 is TGTGCCAGCAGCTGGAAGCGGGGCGAGACAACTAATGAAAAACTGTTTTTT.

This chain uses TRBV6-1 with TRBJ2-3; D remains ambiguous. CDR1 is MNHNS, CDR2 SASEGT, per germline. Between the trimmed V and J ends, which lost 5 bases and 7 bases, there was a span of 7 bases. CDR3 length: 11 residues. The CDR3 sequence: CASSTLHTQYF. DNA for the CDR3: TGTGCCAGCAGTACTCTGCATACGCAGTATTTT.

The rearrangement links TRBV19 to TRBJ2-1, with a weak D call TRBD1 (6 bases). The CDR3 totals 16 residues. The germline V and J ends were trimmed by 2 bases and 2 bases, with 13 bases remaining between them. The germline V gene has CDR1 LNHDA and CDR2 SQIVND (reference sequence). The CDR3 sequence: CASSITSGGPYNEQFF. Written as DNA, the CDR3 is TGTGCCAGTAGTATAACTAGTGGGGGCCCCTACAATGAGCAGTTCTTC. Full variable domain (remainder filled in from reference TRBV19 and TRBJ2-1): DGGITQSPKYLFRKEGQNVTLSCEQNLNHDAMYWYRQDPGQGLRLIYYSQIVNDFQKGDIAEGYSVSREKKESFPLTVTSAQKNPTAFYLCASSITSGGPYNEQFFGPGTRLTVL.

V and J are TRBV9 and TRBJ2-1, with D perhaps matching TRBD1 (5 bases). With 1 base removed from V and 6 bases from J, the gap between germline ends came to 14 bases. Per the germline V gene, CDR1 is SGDLS and CDR2 is YYNGEE. The CDR3 covers 15 residues. The CDR3 nucleotides are TGTGCCAGCAGCGTACAGGGCGCTCCGGTCAATGAGCAGTTCTTC. This codes for CASSVQGAPVNEQFF. The entire variable domain, with the rest obtained from reference TRBV9 and TRBJ2-1, is as follows: DSGVTQTPKHLITATGQRVTLRCSPRSGDLSVYWYQQSLDQGLQFLIQYYNGEERAKGNILERFSAQQFPDLHSELNLSSLELGDSALYFCASSVQGAPVNEQFFGPGTRLTVL.

The chain combines TRBV5-1 with TRBJ1-3, with D uncertain. Germline assignment: CDR1 SGHRS and CDR2 YFSETQ. Trimming stripped 4 bases from V and 2 bases from J, with 10 bases between. CDR3 size: 14 residues. In nucleotides, the CDR3 is TGCGCCAGCAGCCTGGGGTTGACTGGAAACACCATATATTTT. Protein: CASSLGLTGNTIYF.

The table lists this clone with a few counts. V is TRBV2 and J is TRBJ1-5; 11 nucleotides agree with TRBD1. V lost 4 bases, J lost 6 bases, and 2 bases stayed unmatched. The CDR3 is 14 residues long. Germline V CDR1 and CDR2: SNHLY, FYNNEI. CDR3 region: CASSGTGGTQPQHF. The CDR3 DNA follows: TGTGCCAGCAGTGGGACAGGGGGCACTCAGCCCCAGCATTTT.

The CDR3 DNA sequence: TGTGCCAGCAGCCGAGACCGGGACAGGGGAGAGACCCAGTACTTC. Its protein product is CASSRDRDRGETQYF. The chain recombines TRBV2 with TRBJ2-5, with 10 bases fitting TRBD1. The CDR3 has 15 amino acids. V was pared by 6 bases and J by 4 bases, with 8 bases of the junction left unmatched. Germline V gives CDR1 SNHLY, CDR2 FYNNEI.

This rearrangement joins TRBV4-3 to TRBJ2-2; TRBD1 or TRBD2 may be the D gene (5 bases each). V dropped 0 bases and J dropped 0 bases, with 23 bases sitting between them. Germline loops: CDR1 LGHNA, CDR2 YSLEER. The CDR3 has 21 amino acids. CDR3 DNA sequence: TGCGCCAGCAGCCAAGATATCGTGGGACGGAGGCCCACCCCGAACACCGGGGAGCTGTTTTTT. Amino acids: CASSQDIVGRRPTPNTGELFF.

A single count supports this clone. J is TRBJ1-1 and V is TRBV10-2, with a possible D match to TRBD1 (5 bases). V was shortened by 7 bases and J by 0 bases, with 12 bases between the two germline ends. This CDR3 has 14 amino acids. The germline V gene has CDR1 WSHSY and CDR2 SAAADI. CDR3 sequence: CASMPGPVNTEAFF. CDR3 DNA sequence: TGCGCCAGCATGCCGGGACCGGTGAACACTGAAGCTTTCTTT.

V is TRBV9 and J is TRBJ2-5; TRBD1 might be the D (5 bases). This CDR3 spans 14 amino acids. The germline V gene has CDR1 SGDLS and CDR2 YYNGEE. Trimming shortened V by 3 bases and J by 0 bases, and 9 bases separated the two germline ends. The CDR3 protein is CASSETGYQETQYF. CDR3 sequence (DNA): TGTGCCAGCAGCGAAACAGGATACCAAGAGACCCAGTACTTC.

V gene TRBV7-2 combines with J gene TRBJ2-5; D gene ambiguous. CDR3 length: 15 amino acids. V was trimmed by 1 base and J by 9 bases, leaving 18 bases between them. Looked up from germline, CDR1 is SGHTA and CDR2 is FQGNSA. The DNA of the CDR3 is TGTGCCAGCAGCTTAGAGGTGGGCCGGGTAGCAGCCCAGTACTTC. Amino acid sequence: CASSLEVGRVAAQYF.

This chain joins TRBV11-2 and TRBJ2-5, with 8 bases identical to TRBD2. The CDR3 sequence is 13 residues long. The V and J ends lost 5 bases and 5 bases, in that order; junction bases with no gene match: 4. CDR1 SGHAT and CDR2 FQNNGV come from the germline V gene. The CDR3 bases are TGTGCCAGCAGCCCGGGACTAGATGAGACCCAGTACTTC. The encoded protein is CASSPGLDETQYF.

The genes are TRBV19 and TRBJ1-4, with TRBD1 identical over 7 bases. The junction had 13 bases not matched to a gene; V was cut back by 7 bases and J by 5 bases. This CDR3 region has 16 residues. Looked up from germline, CDR1 is LNHDA and CDR2 is SQIVND (reference sequence). The CDR3 region has the DNA TGTGCCAGTACCTCGGACAGGATCGGAAGCAATGAAAAACTGTTTTTT. It specifies CASTSDRIGSNEKLFF.

This clone occurred once. The chain uses TRBV4-3 and TRBJ1-5; D gene unclear. This CDR3 spans 17 amino acids. V dropped 0 bases and J dropped 2 bases, with 14 bases sitting between them. Germline CDR1 LGHNA, CDR2 YSLEER. The DNA for the CDR3 is TGCGCCAGCAGCCAAGATCATGTGCTTGGGGGCAATCAGCCCCAGCATTTT. Translation: CASSQDHVLGGNQPQHF.

This chain connects TRBV4-3 to TRBJ2-2, with TRBD1 matching over 9 bases. V shed 5 bases, J shed 7 bases, and the junction held 8 bases outside the gene matches. This CDR3 spans 15 amino acids. CDR1 and CDR2 (germline): LGHNA, YSLEER. DNA of the CDR3: TGCGCCAGCAGCAGGGACAGGGCGATTAACGGGGAGCTGTTTTTT. Its protein product is CASSRDRAINGELFF.

This clone was counted only a few times. This chain links TRBV5-8 with TRBJ1-5; the D is unclear. Germline V gives CDR1 SGHTS, CDR2 YDEGEE. This CDR3 has 13 residues. V was trimmed by 2 bases and J by 3 bases, leaving 6 bases between them. As DNA, the CDR3 is TGTGCCAGCAGCTTCAACTTCAATCAGCCCCAGCATTTT. It is translated as CASSFNFNQPQHF.

The chain recombines TRBV28 with TRBJ2-1, with TRBD2 matching over 13 bases. CDR1 is MDHEN and CDR2 is SYDVKM in the germline V gene. The CDR3 totals 17 residues. V shed 10 bases, J shed 5 bases, and the junction held 14 bases outside the gene matches. The CDR3 spells CATIRPGLAGPNNEQFF. CDR3 bases: TGTGCCACTATACGACCGGGACTAGCGGGACCCAACAATGAGCAGTTCTTC. The variable domain in full, completed from reference TRBV28 and TRBJ2-1, reads DVKVTQSSRYLVKRTGEKVFLECVQDMDHENMFWYRQDPGLGLRLIYFSYDVKMKEKGDIPEGYSVSREKKERFSLILESASTNQTSMYLCATIRPGLAGPNNEQFFGPGTRLTVL.

This rearrangement joins TRBV28 to TRBJ1-2; TRBD1 matches at 9 bases. This CDR3 has 15 residues. Germline-derived CDR1 and CDR2 are MDHEN and SYDVKM. V gave up 5 bases and J gave up 4 bases; unmatched junction bases: 8. The CDR3 sequence: CASSVSTGGSYGYTF. The CDR3 DNA reads TGTGCCAGCAGTGTTTCGACAGGGGGGAGCTATGGCTACACCTTC.